Below, 24 T cell receptor beta chains from the same sample are listed, as sequenced in a study of identical twins. TCRdb independently ran MiXCR on the 5' RACE reads; one entry per CDR3 protein. Here the sample spans around 240,000 distinct CDR3 sequences, 7% being singletons. These data were also filed under a second study, of yellow fever vaccine responses in identical twins.

The sequenced material came from memory (CD45RO+) T cells sorted from blood. The receptors derive from a woman in her late teens or twenties in good health.

V gene TRBV29-1 combines with J gene TRBJ2-2; 11 positions match TRBD2. Germline lookup yields CDR1 SQVTM and CDR2 ANQGSEA. This CDR3 spans 13 amino acids. V lost 8 bases and J lost 6; bases outside the gene matches: 5. CDR3 nucleotides: TGCAGCCCATTTAGCGGGGGGGCCGGGGAGCTGTTTTTT. Encoded protein: CSPFSGGAGELFF.

V usage is TRBV2 and J usage is TRBJ2-1; D remains unclear. CDR3 length: 13 amino acids. V gave up 5 bases and J gave up 5 bases, with 10 bases separating them. The germline V gene has CDR1 SNHLY and CDR2 FYNNEI. The CDR3 loop reads CASSTYLDNEQFF. For the CDR3, the DNA is TGTGCCAGCAGTACTTACCTCGACAATGAGCAGTTCTTC.

This clonotype has just a few counts. V and J are TRBV6-1 and TRBJ1-5; 7 nucleotides agree with TRBD1. CDR1 and CDR2 (germline): MNHNS, SASEGT. There are 15 residues in the CDR3. The junction had 7 bases not matched to a gene; V was cut back by 1 base and J by 7 bases. The CDR3 region has the DNA TGTGCCAGCAGTGAAGTGCAAGGGGGCAGGCAGCCCCAGCATTTT. This codes for CASSEVQGGRQPQHF.

This clonotype has just a few counts. In nucleotides, the CDR3 is TGCGCCAGCAGCATGGGACTAGCGGGGCCCGATACGCAGTATTTT. It codes for CASSMGLAGPDTQYF. The rearrangement joins TRBV10-2 to TRBJ2-3, with 13 bases identical to TRBD2. The V and J ends lost 6 bases and 6 bases, in that order; junction bases with no gene match: 6. The CDR3 runs 15 residues. Germline V gene sequence: CDR1 WSHSY, CDR2 SAAADI.

This clonotype was seen repeatedly, ten times or more. The chain couples TRBV20-1 to TRBJ2-2, with D perhaps TRBD1 (5 bases). V lost 2 bases and J lost 3, with 7 bases in between. CDR1 DFQATT and CDR2 SNEGSKA come from the germline V gene (reference sequence). CDR3 length: 13 amino acids. CDR3 sequence reads: CSARQGYTGELFF. The CDR3 coding sequence is TGCAGTGCTAGACAGGGATACACCGGGGAGCTGTTTTTT.

For the CDR3, the DNA is TGTGCCAGCAGGGTGGACAGGATCTCCTACAATGAGCAGTTCTTC. This encodes CASRVDRISYNEQFF. V usage is TRBV11-2 and J usage is TRBJ2-1, with TRBD1 matching over 7 bases. This CDR3 spans 15 amino acids. Looked up from germline, CDR1 is SGHAT and CDR2 is FQNNGV. With 6 bases clipped from V and 0 bases from J, the junction kept 5 bases outside the gene matches.

This rearrangement joins TRBV11-2 to TRBJ2-7, with D maybe TRBD2 (5 bases). The CDR3 is made up of 13 amino acids. The V gene lost 5 bases and the J gene lost 0 bases, with 8 bases spanning the gap. Per germline, CDR1 SGHAT and CDR2 FQNNGV. CDR3 protein: CASSKDYSYEQYF. Here the CDR3 DNA reads TGTGCCAGCAGCAAAGACTACTCCTACGAGCAGTACTTC. The whole variable domain, remainder taken from reference TRBV11-2 and TRBJ2-7, is EAGVAQSPRYKIIEKRQSVAFWCNPISGHATLYWYQQILGQGPKLLIQFQNNGVVDDSQLPKDRFSAERLKGVDSTLKIQPAKLEDSAVYLCASSKDYSYEQYFGPGTRLTVT.

The table lists this clonotype with a few counts. This rearrangement joins TRBV5-1 to TRBJ2-1; 10 bases agree with TRBD1. This CDR3 region has 14 residues. Looked up from germline, CDR1 is SGHRS and CDR2 is YFSETQ. Unmatched junction bases numbered 9, after V lost 6 bases and J lost 9 bases. CDR3 nucleotide sequence: TGCGCCAGCACCCCTTGGACAGGGGGTGTTGAGCAGTTCTTC. This sequence encodes CASTPWTGGVEQFF.

This clonotype was picked up many times. The chain links TRBV11-2 to TRBJ2-1; the D gene is possibly TRBD1 (6 bases). The CDR3 runs to 14 residues. Germline CDR1 and CDR2: SGHAT and FQNNGV. The germline V and J ends were trimmed by 7 bases and 4 bases, with 14 bases remaining between them. The CDR3 sequence: CASNPGQKYNEQFF. CDR3 DNA: TGTGCCAGCAACCCTGGACAGAAATACAATGAGCAGTTCTTC.

This clonotype was seen only a few times. The chain employs TRBV5-1 and TRBJ1-1; no clear D. This CDR3 region has 13 residues. V shed 0 bases and J shed 7 bases, with 10 bases lying between them. In germline, CDR1 is SGHRS, CDR2 YFSETQ. DNA for the CDR3: TGCGCCAGCAGCTTGGGGAGCGGGGTTGAAGCTTTCTTT. The encoded protein is CASSLGSGVEAFF. The whole variable domain, remainder taken from reference TRBV5-1 and TRBJ1-1, is KAGVTQTPRYLIKTRGQQVTLSCSPISGHRSVSWYQQTPGQGLQFLFEYFSETQRNKGNFPGRFSGRQFSNSRSEMNVSTLELGDSALYLCASSLGSGVEAFFGQGTRLTVV.

This clonotype was counted at least ten times. This chain's CDR3 is CASKRTALEPQHF. In DNA form, the CDR3 reads TGTGCCAGCAAAAGAACAGCTCTGGAGCCCCAGCATTTT. J is TRBJ1-5 and V is TRBV6-6; D is ambiguous. This CDR3 has 13 residues. CDR1 is MNHNY and CDR2 is SVGAGI in the germline V gene (reference sequence). Trimming cost V 7 bases and J 8 bases, with 15 bases left between them.

The rearrangement joins TRBV28 to TRBJ2-7, with TRBD2 identical over 10 bases. Germline V lookup: CDR1 MDHEN, CDR2 SYDVKM. After removal of 6 bases from V and 1 base from J, the junction contained 6 bases not matched to a gene. The CDR3 has 15 amino acids. This CDR3 reads CASRRASGSSYEQYF. CDR3 nucleotide sequence: TGTGCCAGCAGGCGGGCTAGCGGGAGTTCCTACGAGCAGTACTTC.

This clonotype showed up just a few times. The chain links TRBV7-2 to TRBJ2-2, with 7 bases aligning to TRBD2. V shed 1 base and J 6 bases; nucleotides not matched to a gene: 2. This CDR3 spans 14 amino acids. Germline CDR1 reads SGHTA; CDR2 reads FQGNSA. The CDR3 spells CASSLGTRSGELFF. CDR3 in DNA: TGTGCCAGCAGCTTAGGGACTAGGTCCGGGGAGCTGTTTTTT.

The J gene is TRBJ2-1, the V gene TRBV6-1, with D perhaps TRBD2 (6 bases). Deletions cut 6 bases from V and 0 bases from J, with 9 bases between. The CDR3 loop spans 14 amino acids. Germline V gives CDR1 MNHNS, CDR2 SASEGT. CDR3 sequence reads: CASRGAGSYNEQFF. CDR3 DNA sequence: TGTGCCAGCAGGGGAGCGGGCTCCTACAATGAGCAGTTCTTC.

The chain is built from TRBV28 and TRBJ2-5; either TRBD1 or TRBD2 may supply D (5 bases each). The V gene lost 8 bases and the J gene lost 2 bases, with 21 bases spanning the gap. The CDR3 has 16 amino acids. CDR1 MDHEN and CDR2 SYDVKM come from the germline V gene. CDR3 DNA: TGTGCCAGCGGAACCGCTACTCGGGGCTATCAAGAGACCCAGTACTTC. It yields the protein CASGTATRGYQETQYF. Supplemented by reference TRBV28 and TRBJ2-5, the full variable domain reads DVKVTQSSRYLVKRTGEKVFLECVQDMDHENMFWYRQDPGLGLRLIYFSYDVKMKEKGDIPEGYSVSREKKERFSLILESASTNQTSMYLCASGTATRGYQETQYFGPGTRLLVL.

This clonotype has ten or more counts. This rearrangement joins TRBV5-1 to TRBJ2-1, with TRBD2 matching 9 bases. CDR1 is SGHRS, CDR2 YFSETQ, per germline. J gave up 4 bases and V 6 bases, and 8 bases lay outside the gene matches. The CDR3 has 15 amino acids. CDR3 sequence: CASTRGLAPYNEQFF. Here the CDR3 DNA reads TGCGCCAGCACCCGAGGACTAGCGCCTTACAATGAGCAGTTCTTC.

This clonotype was counted only a few times. The genes are TRBV13 and TRBJ2-7; TRBD2 matches at 9 bases. The germline V gene encodes CDR1 PRHDT and CDR2 FYEKMQ (reference sequence). With V trimmed by 3 bases and J by 4 bases, 10 bases remained unmatched. The CDR3 has 16 amino acids. As DNA, the CDR3 is TGTGCCAGCAGCTTGTTCAAGACTAGCGGAGATTACGAGCAGTACTTC. Translating gives CASSLFKTSGDYEQYF.

J is TRBJ2-3 and V is TRBV12-3 or TRBV12-4, with TRBD2 identical over 14 bases. The CDR3 contains 17 residues. V shed 6 bases, J shed 2 bases, and the junction held 7 bases outside the gene matches. In DNA, the CDR3 is TGTGCCAGCAGAAGGACTAGCGGGAGGACCGCCACAGATACGCAGTATTTT. Translation gives CASRRTSGRTATDTQYF.

Comments on this clonotype: With a much larger clone just one base away, this may be a read error. This chain uses TRBV7-8 with TRBJ2-7; the D is unclear. CDR1 is SGHVS, CDR2 FQNEAQ, per germline. Trimming took 9 bases from V and 2 from J, leaving 17 bases between them. The length of the CDR3 is 14 residues. CDR3 coding DNA: TGTGCCAGGAGCGCCCGGCGGATAACCTACGAGCAGTACGTC. Protein: CARSARRITYEQYV.

This clonotype was counted at least ten times. The V and J genes are TRBV6-2 or TRBV6-3 and TRBJ1-6; 8 bases agree with TRBD1. CDR1 and CDR2 (germline): MNHEY, SVGEGT. The CDR3 spans 15 residues. With 2 bases clipped from V and 4 bases from J, the junction kept 1 base outside the gene matches. As DNA, the CDR3 is TGTGCCAGCAGTTACCGGACAGGGTATAATTCACCCCTCCACTTT. This sequence encodes CASSYRTGYNSPLHF.

This clonotype has more than one count but fewer than ten. V usage is TRBV7-2 and J usage is TRBJ1-5, with D perhaps TRBD1 (5 bases). The CDR3 is 13 amino acids. From germline, CDR1 is SGHTA and CDR2 FQGNSA. Deletions cut 1 base from V and 7 bases from J, with 8 bases between. For the CDR3, the DNA is TGTGCCAGCAGCTTAGTAGAGGGGCAGCCCCAGCATTTT. Protein product: CASSLVEGQPQHF.

This clonotype was recorded many times. The chain employs TRBV7-9 and TRBJ1-1; TRBD1 aligns across 7 bases. CDR1 SEHNR and CDR2 FQNEAQ come from the germline V gene (reference sequence). The CDR3 is 14 residues long. Trimming removed 5 bases from V and 5 bases from J; junction bases left unmatched: 8. CDR3 residues: CASSLPTGLTEAFF. CDR3 DNA sequence: TGTGCCAGCAGCCTACCGACAGGGCTGACTGAAGCTTTCTTT.

This clonotype has a handful of counts. The chain employs TRBV7-8 and TRBJ1-5, with D unresolved. Trimming cost V 2 bases and J 7 bases, with 15 bases left between them. Germline V gene data show CDR1 as SGHVS and CDR2 as FQNEAQ. This CDR3 is built from 15 residues. The CDR3 nucleotides read TGTGCCAGCAGCTTAACGGGGTCGCTATACCAGCCCCAGCATTTT. Translation: CASSLTGSLYQPQHF.

This clonotype was seen ten or more times. Written as DNA, the CDR3 is TGCGCCAGCAGCCAAGAACAGGCTAACTATGGCTACACCTTC. The encoded protein is CASSQEQANYGYTF. V is TRBV4-1 and J is TRBJ1-2, with TRBD1 as a possible D gene (5 bases). CDR3 length equals 14 residues. V dropped 0 bases and J dropped 0 bases, with 5 bases sitting between them. Germline lookup yields CDR1 MGHRA and CDR2 YSYEKL.